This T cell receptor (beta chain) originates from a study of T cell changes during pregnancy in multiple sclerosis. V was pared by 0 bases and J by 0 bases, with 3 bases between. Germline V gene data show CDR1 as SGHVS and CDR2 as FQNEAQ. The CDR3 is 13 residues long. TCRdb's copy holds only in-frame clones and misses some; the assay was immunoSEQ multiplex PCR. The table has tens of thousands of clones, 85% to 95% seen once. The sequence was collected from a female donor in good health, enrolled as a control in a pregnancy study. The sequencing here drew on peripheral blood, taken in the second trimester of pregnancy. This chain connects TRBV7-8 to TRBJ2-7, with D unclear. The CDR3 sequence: CASSLAISYEQYF. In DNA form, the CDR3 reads TGTGCCAGCAGCTTAGCCATCTCCTACGAGCAGTACTTC. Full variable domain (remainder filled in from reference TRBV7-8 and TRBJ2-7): GAGVSQSPRYKVAKRGQDVALRCDPISGHVSLFWYQQALGQGPEFLTYFQNEAQLDKSGLPSDRFFAERPEGSVSTLKIQRTQQEDSAVYLCASSLAISYEQYFGPGTRLTVT.